The TCR beta chain described here comes from a study of Ad26.COV2.S vaccination and SARS-CoV-2 variants. Looking at the study overall: Donor allocation was to the COV1001 Ad26.COV2.S trial arm. Each vaccinee took Ad26.COV2.S intramuscularly, once or twice 56 days apart. Notes on the study in general: Non-spike TCR breadth did not differ much between vaccine and placebo recipients.

Comments on this clone: Its cognate antigen is unknown.

The treatment denotes: some 19 received Ad26.COV2.S at low or high dose, single or two shots; several received placebo; per-sample allocation not given. Day 63 following the first vaccine or placebo injection was when the samples were taken. Expressing Wuhan-strain SARS-CoV-2 spike, an Ad26 vector served as the vaccine. Germline CDR1 reads MGHDK; CDR2 reads SYGVNS. With 1 base clipped from V and 0 bases from J, the junction kept 6 bases outside the gene matches. The CDR3 extends over 17 amino acids. Some clones are missing from TCRdb's copy, which holds only in-frame ones; the method was immunoSEQ multiplex PCR. Here the sample spans about 680,000 clones, roughly 90% being singletons.

The sequencing here drew on peripheral blood, taken in a trial of Ad26.COV2.S vaccine versus placebo. The chain carries TRBV25-1 and TRBJ2-3, with 8 bases matching TRBD2. This clonotype was obtained from a person aged 18 to 65 who received the Ad26.COV2.S COVID-19 vaccine or a placebo. CDR3 nucleotide sequence: TGTGCCAGCAGTGAATCGCGCGGGGGGTGGAGCACAGATACGCAGTATTTT. Translating gives CASSESRGGWSTDTQYF.